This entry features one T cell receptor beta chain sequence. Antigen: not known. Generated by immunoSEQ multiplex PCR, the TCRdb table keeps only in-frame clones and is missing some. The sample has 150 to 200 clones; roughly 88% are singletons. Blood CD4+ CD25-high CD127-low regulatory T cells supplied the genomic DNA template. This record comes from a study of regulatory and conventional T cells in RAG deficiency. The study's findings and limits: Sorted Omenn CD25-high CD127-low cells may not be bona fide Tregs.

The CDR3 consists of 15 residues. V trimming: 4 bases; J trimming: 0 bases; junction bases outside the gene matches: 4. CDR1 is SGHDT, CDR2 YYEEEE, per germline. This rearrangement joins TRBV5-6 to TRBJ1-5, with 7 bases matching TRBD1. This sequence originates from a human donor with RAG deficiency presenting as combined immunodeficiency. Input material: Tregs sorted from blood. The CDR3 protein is CASSVTGYSNQPQHF. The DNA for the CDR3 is TGTGCCAGCAGCGTGACAGGGTATAGCAATCAGCCCCAGCATTTT.